The entry below describes one T cell receptor beta chain. Its antigen is unidentified. This record comes from a study of immune cell composition in non-small cell lung cancer. Study-wide points: Lung squamous cell carcinoma tumours had significantly higher top 10 clone scores and productive clonality than lung adenocarcinoma.

Sequencing was performed with immunoSEQ multiplex PCR; in TCRdb, only in-frame clones are kept and a portion is missing. The sample records 2,000 to 3,000 clones, under 90% being singletons. Germline V gives CDR1 SGHVS, CDR2 FQNEAQ. The CDR3 runs to 11 residues. V was shortened by 6 bases and J by 7 bases, with 9 bases between the two germline ends. The sequenced sample was lung tumor tissue. The TCR was taken from a human donor with non-small cell lung cancer. This rearrangement joins TRBV7-8 to TRBJ2-5; D not certain. CDR3 sequence reads: CASSTVGTQYF. The DNA of the CDR3 is TGTGCCAGCAGTACAGTGGGGACCCAGTACTTC.